The 4 T cell receptor beta chains presented below share a single source sample, sequenced in a study of blood T cells in healthy people across ages. The use of a sample-barcoded 5' primer and a J-beta primer mix characterized a second PCR of roughly 6 to 11 cycles. TCRdb reprocessed the 5' RACE reads with MiXCR, giving one entry per CDR3 protein. The sample lists more than 700,000 distinct CDR3 sequences; less than 70% were seen once. The sequencing sample was made of blood. The receptors derive from a man older than 75 in good health.

The chain combines TRBV5-6 with TRBJ2-4; D may be TRBD1 or TRBD2 (6 bases each). The DNA end is more similar to TRBJ2-7, so the J call may be wrong. Germline V gives CDR1 SGHDT, CDR2 YYEEEE. This CDR3 spans 14 amino acids. The CDR3 loop is CASSFSGAPHEQYF. CDR3 nucleotides: TGTGCCAGCAGCTTCTCGGGGGCTCCACACGAGCAGTACTTC.

The CDR3 loop reads CASSVGSGAYGYTF. The DNA for the CDR3 is TGTGCCAGCAGCGTAGGCAGCGGAGCCTATGGCTACACCTTC. The chain combines TRBV9 with TRBJ1-2, with D hard to call. The CDR3 covers 14 residues. The germline CDR1 and CDR2 sequences are SGDLS and YYNGEE. Trimming removed 0 bases at V and 4 bases at J, with 10 bases between.

This clonotype appeared a few times. V and J are TRBV9 and TRBJ2-1, with 15 positions matching TRBD2. V lost 5 bases and J lost 7; bases outside the gene matches: 4. The CDR3 runs to 15 residues. Germline V gives CDR1 SGDLS, CDR2 YYNGEE. The CDR3, as DNA: TGTGCCAGCAGTGGACTAGCGGGAGGGGGTAATGAGCAGTTCTTC. This sequence encodes CASSGLAGGGNEQFF.

The V call is TRBV7-2, the J call TRBJ2-7; 8 bases map to TRBD2. Trimming took 3 bases from V and 1 from J; bases not matched to a gene: 5. The CDR3 is 15 amino acids. The germline V gene has CDR1 SGHTA and CDR2 FQGNSA. This chain's CDR3 is CASSFSSGWSYEQYF. The CDR3 coding sequence is TGTGCCAGCAGCTTCTCTAGCGGGTGGTCCTACGAGCAGTACTTC.